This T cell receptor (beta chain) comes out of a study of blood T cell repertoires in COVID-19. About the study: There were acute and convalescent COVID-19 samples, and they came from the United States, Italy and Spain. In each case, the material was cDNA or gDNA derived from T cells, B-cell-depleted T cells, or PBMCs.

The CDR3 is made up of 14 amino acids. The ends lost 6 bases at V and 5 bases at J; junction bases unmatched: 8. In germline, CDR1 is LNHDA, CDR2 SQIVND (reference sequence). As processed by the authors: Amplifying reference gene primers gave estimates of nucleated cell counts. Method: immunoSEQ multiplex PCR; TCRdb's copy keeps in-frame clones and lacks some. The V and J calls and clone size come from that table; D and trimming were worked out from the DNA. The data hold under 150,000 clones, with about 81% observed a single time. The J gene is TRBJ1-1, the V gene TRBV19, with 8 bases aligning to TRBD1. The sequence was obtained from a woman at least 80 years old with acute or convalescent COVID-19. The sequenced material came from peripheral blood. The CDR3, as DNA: TGTGCCAGTAGCTTCGACAGGGGAAGGACTGAAGCTTTCTTT. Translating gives CASSFDRGRTEAFF.